The 9 T cell receptor beta chains listed next were all sequenced from one sample in a study of human T cells and chemical hapten exposure. MiXCR was run by TCRdb on the RACE reads, yielding one entry per CDR3 protein. The sample includes 350,000 to 400,000 distinct CDR3 sequences, roughly 6.3% of them seen just once. Noted time point: patch test 2, 6 weeks after DPC sensitization. Treatment of the sample: therapeutic diphenylcyclopropenone sensitization with weekly scalp DPC. The sequencing here drew on whole blood, taken in connection with sensitization to the hapten diphenylcyclopropenone (DPC). The source of these receptors is a woman aged 18 to 35 with alopecia areata. Some clones in this sample may be carry-over from other donors' samples.

This clonotype has just a few counts. The CDR3: CSARSRHSYNEQFF. The CDR3, as DNA: TGCAGTGCTAGAAGTCGTCATTCCTACAATGAGCAGTTCTTC. This sequence joins TRBV20-1 and TRBJ2-1; D is unresolved. The germline V gene has CDR1 DFQATT and CDR2 SNEGSKA (reference sequence). Trimming removed 2 bases from V and 1 base from J, with 9 bases in between. There are 14 residues in the CDR3.

This clonotype was seen many times. This chain joins TRBV7-2 and TRBJ2-5; TRBD2 matches 12 bases. The V and J ends lost 5 bases and 7 bases, in that order; junction bases with no gene match: 14. The CDR3 length is 17 residues. CDR1 and CDR2 (germline): SGHTA, FQGNSA. The CDR3 coding sequence is TGTGCCAGCAGCACCGGACTAGCGGGGAGCCGATGGGCGACCCAGTACTTC. Protein: CASSTGLAGSRWATQYF. The entire variable domain, with the rest obtained from reference TRBV7-2 and TRBJ2-5, is as follows: GAGVSQSPSNKVTEKGKDVELRCDPISGHTALYWYRQSLGQGLEFLIYFQGNSAPDKSGLPSDRFSAERTGGSVSTLTIQRTQQEDSAVYLCASSTGLAGSRWATQYFGPGTRLLVL.

This clonotype appeared many times. The genes are TRBV6-5 and TRBJ2-3, with D tentatively TRBD1 (7 bases). CDR3 length equals 13 residues. Germline CDR1 and CDR2: MNHEY and SVGAGI. Trimming left V 2 bases short and J 8 bases short, with 11 bases between. CDR3 bases: TGTGCCAGCAGTTACCCAGGGGGAGGTACGCAGTATTTT. This gives the protein CASSYPGGGTQYF.

The sample holds many counts of this clonotype. This rearrangement joins TRBV7-3 to TRBJ2-4; D perhaps matches TRBD1 (6 bases). Trimming left V 5 bases short and J 4 bases short, with 24 bases between. CDR1 is SGHTA and CDR2 is FQGTGA in the germline V gene. The CDR3 sequence is 18 residues long. The CDR3 loop reads CASSPRGAGEGRKNIQYF. The CDR3 DNA reads as TGTGCCAGCAGCCCCAGAGGGGCAGGGGAAGGCCGTAAAAACATTCAGTACTTC.

The chain couples TRBV6-4 to TRBJ1-2; D is possibly TRBD1 (5 bases). Germline CDR1 MRHNA, CDR2 SNTAGT. With 8 bases removed from V and 2 bases from J, the gap between germline ends came to 15 bases. The CDR3 runs 14 residues. The CDR3 sequence is CASSPGTGNYGYTF. In DNA form, the CDR3 reads TGTGCCAGCTCCCCCGGGACTGGCAACTATGGCTACACCTTC.

This clonotype was detected ten times or more. The J gene is TRBJ2-7, the V gene TRBV7-2; no firm D call. Trimming removed 1 base at V and 3 bases at J, with 4 bases between. CDR3 size: 12 residues. Looked up from germline, CDR1 is SGHTA and CDR2 is FQGNSA. In DNA, the CDR3 is TGTGCCAGCAGCTTAGAAATCTACGAGCAGTACTTC. This codes for CASSLEIYEQYF.

This clonotype was observed a few times. The chain couples TRBV5-8 to TRBJ1-2; D not certain. There are 13 residues in the CDR3. Per the germline V gene, CDR1 is SGHTS and CDR2 is YDEGEE. With 5 bases removed from V and 2 bases from J, the gap between germline ends came to 10 bases. The chain's CDR3 is CASSTWENYGYTF. The CDR3 DNA follows: TGTGCCAGCAGTACCTGGGAGAACTATGGCTACACCTTC.

This clonotype has at least ten counts. CDR3 nucleotides: TGTGCCAGCACCGCGGCCCTACTAGGTCAGCCCCAGCATTTT. Protein product: CASTAALLGQPQHF. The chain links TRBV12-3 or TRBV12-4 to TRBJ1-5; D is undetermined. This CDR3 has 14 residues. The ends were cut back, 7 bases at V and 6 bases at J, with 16 bases in the middle.

This clonotype was detected only a few times. The chain recombines TRBV28 with TRBJ2-7, with D perhaps assigned TRBD1 or TRBD2 (5 bases each). This CDR3 is built from 15 residues. Germline loops: CDR1 MDHEN, CDR2 SYDVKM. The V end lost 3 bases, the J end lost 3 bases, and 15 bases lay between the germline ends. In DNA form, the CDR3 reads TGTGCCAGCAGTTTGAAGACAGCGGATTACTACGAGCAGTACTTC. Amino acids: CASSLKTADYYEQYF. Complete variable domain (other parts from reference TRBV28 and TRBJ2-7): DVKVTQSSRYLVKRTGEKVFLECVQDMDHENMFWYRQDPGLGLRLIYFSYDVKMKEKGDIPEGYSVSREKKERFSLILESASTNQTSMYLCASSLKTADYYEQYFGPGTRLTVT.